These 16 T cell receptor beta chains were all obtained from the same sample, sequenced in a study of control samples from healthy donors and cancer patients. Generated by immunoSEQ multiplex PCR, the TCRdb table keeps only in-frame clones and is missing some. The sample has approximately 110,000 clones; 90% to 95% are singletons. The source material was blood. The receptor source for this set is a woman between 18 and 29 years old in good health.

The V and J genes are TRBV27 and TRBJ1-1, with D possibly TRBD1 on 6 matching bases. Between the trimmed V and J ends, which lost 3 bases and 5 bases, there was a span of 16 bases. Germline V CDR1 and CDR2: MNHEY, SMNVEV (reference sequence). The CDR3 totals 15 residues. This CDR3 is CASSFTTRGWTEAFF. CDR3 coding DNA: TGTGCCAGCAGTTTTACGACCAGGGGATGGACTGAAGCTTTCTTT.

The rearrangement links TRBV6-2 or TRBV6-3 to TRBJ2-2, with 13 bases lining up with TRBD2. With 2 bases clipped from V and 4 bases from J, the junction kept 4 bases outside the gene matches. The V gene's germline CDR1 is MNHEY and CDR2 SVGEGT. The CDR3 is 17 residues long. CDR3 in amino acids: CASSYEGLAGSTGELFF. Here the CDR3 DNA reads TGTGCCAGCAGTTACGAGGGACTAGCGGGATCCACCGGGGAGCTGTTTTTT.

V and J are TRBV7-3 and TRBJ1-1; D is unresolved. This CDR3 is 13 amino acids long. Germline V gene sequence: CDR1 SGHTA, CDR2 FQGTGA. V shed 1 base and J shed 2 bases, with 5 bases lying between them. The CDR3 sequence is CASSLMVNTEAFF. The CDR3 coding sequence is TGTGCCAGCAGCTTAATGGTCAACACTGAAGCTTTCTTT.

The table lists this clone with a count of one. The chain couples TRBV29-1 to TRBJ2-2, with 7 bases lining up with TRBD1. The CDR3 is 15 amino acids. Germline assignment: CDR1 SQVTM and CDR2 ANQGSEA. The ends lost 7 bases at V and 1 base at J; junction bases unmatched: 9. This CDR3 is CSAQTGQMNTGELFF. The CDR3, as DNA: TGCAGCGCCCAAACGGGACAGATGAACACCGGGGAGCTGTTTTTT.

The chain carries TRBV5-1 and TRBJ2-1; no definite D call. CDR1 is SGHRS and CDR2 is YFSETQ in the germline V gene. V dropped 4 bases and J dropped 5 bases, with 16 bases sitting between them. The CDR3 sequence is 15 residues long. The DNA for the CDR3 is TGCGCCAGCAGCCTTTCTGAGGCGAAAAACAATGAGCAGTTCTTC. Residues: CASSLSEAKNNEQFF. Based on the CDR3 plus reference TRBV5-1 and TRBJ2-1, the full variable domain is KAGVTQTPRYLIKTRGQQVTLSCSPISGHRSVSWYQQTPGQGLQFLFEYFSETQRNKGNFPGRFSGRQFSNSRSEMNVSTLELGDSALYLCASSLSEAKNNEQFFGPGTRLTVL.

Here the CDR3 reads CASSHRPGNTIYF. In DNA, the CDR3 is TGTGCCAGCAGCCACAGGCCTGGAAACACCATATATTTT. This sequence joins TRBV14 and TRBJ1-3; no clear D gene. Trimming shortened V by 3 bases and J by 2 bases, and 5 bases separated the two germline ends. The CDR3 runs 13 residues. Germline CDR1 is SGHDN and CDR2 is FVKESK. Looking up the rest from reference TRBV14 and TRBJ1-3 gives the full variable domain: EAGVTQFPSHSVIEKGQTVTLRCDPISGHDNLYWYRRVMGKEIKFLLHFVKESKQDESGMPNNRFLAERTGGTYSTLKVQPAELEDSGVYFCASSHRPGNTIYFGEGSWLTVV.

The genes are TRBV19 and TRBJ2-7; D gene unclear. In germline, CDR1 is LNHDA, CDR2 SQIVND (reference sequence). CDR3 length equals 13 residues. Trimming took off 3 bases at V and 3 bases at J, with 9 bases between the two ends. The CDR3: CASSMSLDYEQYF. In DNA, the CDR3 is TGTGCCAGTAGTATGTCCCTGGACTACGAGCAGTACTTC. Full variable domain (remainder filled in from reference TRBV19 and TRBJ2-7): DGGITQSPKYLFRKEGQNVTLSCEQNLNHDAMYWYRQDPGQGLRLIYYSQIVNDFQKGDIAEGYSVSREKKESFPLTVTSAQKNPTAFYLCASSMSLDYEQYFGPGTRLTVT.

This chain connects TRBV9 to TRBJ2-7, with D tentatively TRBD1 (5 bases). From germline, CDR1 is SGDLS and CDR2 YYNGEE. The CDR3 extends over 13 amino acids. Trimming removed 4 bases at V and 2 bases at J, with 10 bases between. This CDR3 reads CASSLTDAYEQYF. The CDR3 DNA reads as TGTGCCAGCAGCTTGACAGATGCCTACGAGCAGTACTTC.

The sample holds one count of this clone. The genes are TRBV28 and TRBJ1-5; D unclear. V gave up 1 base and J gave up 6 bases, with 16 bases separating them. The length of the CDR3 is 16 residues. CDR1 is MDHEN, CDR2 SYDVKM, per germline. The CDR3 loop is CASSLLWRSRSQPQHF. The CDR3 DNA follows: TGTGCCAGCAGTTTATTGTGGCGGAGTAGGAGTCAGCCCCAGCATTTT.

The chain combines TRBV10-3 with TRBJ2-4; D could derive from TRBD1 or TRBD2 (6 bases each). The CDR3 covers 15 residues. Germline V gene lookup returns CDR1 ENHRY and CDR2 SYGVKD. Trimming shortened V by 6 bases and J by 6 bases, and 18 bases separated the two germline ends. Here the CDR3 reads CAISSTGRGGNIQYF. The CDR3 coding sequence is TGTGCCATCAGCTCCACCGGGAGAGGGGGAAACATTCAGTACTTC.

This clone was counted between two and nine times. The V and J genes are TRBV7-6 and TRBJ1-1; D ambiguous. Deletions cut 1 base from V and 7 bases from J, with 7 bases between. CDR1 is SGHVS, CDR2 FNYEAQ, per germline. This CDR3 contains 12 residues. CDR3 protein: CASSLGGSEAFF. As DNA, the CDR3 is TGTGCCAGCAGCTTAGGTGGCAGTGAAGCTTTCTTT.

The chain carries TRBV30 and TRBJ2-7; no definite D call. Germline V gene lookup returns CDR1 GTSNPN and CDR2 SVGIG (reference sequence). Trimming cost V 1 base and J 3 bases, with 10 bases left between them. The CDR3 totals 13 residues. Written as DNA, the CDR3 is TGTGCCTGGAGTGCGGGCTGGTACTACGAGCAGTACTTC. It codes for CAWSAGWYYEQYF.

The chain uses TRBV4-3 and TRBJ2-1; 8 bases are a match to TRBD2. Germline V gene lookup returns CDR1 LGHNA and CDR2 YSLEER. J was trimmed by 4 bases and V by 3 bases; bases with no gene match: 5. The CDR3 has 15 amino acids. CDR3 in DNA: TGCGCCAGCAGCCAGTCACTAGCGGAATACAATGAGCAGTTCTTC. It is translated as CASSQSLAEYNEQFF.

This clone was counted a single time. V gene TRBV24-1 combines with J gene TRBJ2-3, with TRBD2 identical over 9 bases. The V segment lost 3 bases and the J segment 3 bases; nucleotides outside the gene matches: 6. The CDR3 sequence is 16 residues long. Germline V gene sequence: CDR1 KGHDR, CDR2 SFDVKD. In DNA, the CDR3 is TGTGCCACCAGTGATCCTGTAGCGGGGGAAACAGATACGCAGTATTTT. Translation gives CATSDPVAGETDTQYF.

The J gene is TRBJ2-1, the V gene TRBV7-7; 8 positions agree with TRBD2. The CDR3 totals 15 residues. The germline gives CDR1 SSHAT, CDR2 FNYEAQ (reference sequence). V dropped 5 bases and J dropped 6; count of bases not matched to a gene: 9. CDR3 bases: TGTGCCAGCAGCCCCCGAGCGGGGGTGGGCAATGAGCAGTTCTTC. Translating it yields CASSPRAGVGNEQFF.

In its sample, this clone was seen once. J is TRBJ1-2 and V is TRBV10-3; 7 bases align to TRBD1. V was clipped by 6 bases and J by 5 bases; unmatched bases: 12. CDR3 length: 15 amino acids. The germline V gene encodes CDR1 ENHRY and CDR2 SYGVKD. The CDR3 spells CAIRSSTDRIYGYTF. The CDR3 DNA is TGTGCCATCAGATCTAGCACGGACAGGATATATGGCTACACCTTC.